Here is one T cell receptor (beta chain) with its context. Its antigen is not known. The same CDR3 arises from other DNA sequences in this sample as well. Researchers ran the PCR with 60 Vbeta and 13 Jbeta primers. The repertoire was sequenced with immunoSEQ multiplex PCR; TCRdb's copy has only in-frame clones and lacks some. The profile covers roughly 160,000 clones, with around 82% appearing a single time and about 10% taken by the ten largest. These data originate in a study of cytomegalovirus exposure and HLA in healthy donors. Background on the study: Out of 170 million or so T cells, an earlier analysis found about 100 million unique TCR beta sequences in total. Whole-study results and caveats: Overall, roughly 160 TCR beta chains were annotated as cytomegalovirus-associated.

The CDR3 totals 14 residues. The TCR was taken from a middle-aged man in good health and CMV-seropositive. Sequencing used PBMCs. The genes are TRBV21-1 and TRBJ1-2. TRBV21-1 is shown as a pseudogene. CDR3 loop: CASSKRAGAAGYTF. In DNA form, the CDR3 reads TGTGCCAGCAGCAAAAGGGCGGGGGCGGCCGGCTACACCTTC.